This T cell receptor beta chain was profiled in a study of CD8 T cells in Susac syndrome. This clonotype was seen once. After extraction with the RNeasy kit, roughly 0.45 to 1 ug of the RNA was reverse transcribed using random hexamers. Using its own MiXCR run on the immunoSEQ multiplex PCR reads, TCRdb lists one record per CDR3 protein. The sample contains some 180,000 distinct CDR3 sequences, about 95% of which appear only once. Germline V gene lookup returns CDR1 LGHNA and CDR2 YSLEER. The CDR3 has 17 residues. The J segment lost 5 bases and the V segment lost 1 base, leaving 12 bases of the junction unmatched.

V gene TRBV4-3 combines with J gene TRBJ2-7, with TRBD1 matching over 9 bases. This sequence originates from a human donor in good health. Sequenced sample: CD4+ T cells from PBMCs. The CDR3 sequence is CASSQVLGQGRRHEQYF. The CDR3 region has the DNA TGCGCCAGCAGCCAAGTATTGGGACAGGGCCGACGACACGAGCAGTACTTC.